This section outlines one T cell receptor beta chain sequence together with its context. The antigen is undetermined. The data are from a study of response to subunit inactivated influenza vaccine. Study results and caveats: It was the authors' suggestion that each seasonal influenza vaccination recruits few new T cells.

V trimming: 2 bases; J trimming: 6 bases; junction bases outside the gene matches: 12. Germline V lookup: CDR1 MGHRA, CDR2 YSYEKL. The CDR3 runs 16 residues. Each CDR3 protein gets one entry after TCRdb re-called the RT-PCR reads with MiXCR. The sample shows hundreds of thousands of distinct CDR3 sequences, about 7.6% of them seen only once. This receptor was obtained from a man aged 50 to 69 who received an inactivated influenza vaccine. The source was PBMCs from blood, collected roughly 24 months after vaccination. The rearrangement uses TRBV4-1 and TRBJ2-7; 8 nucleotides align to TRBD1. In DNA, the CDR3 is TGCGCCAGCAGCCAAACCCCGACAGGGGCCTCCCTCGAGCAGTACTTC. It specifies CASSQTPTGASLEQYF.